Listed below are T cell receptor beta chains from one sample, sequenced in a study of blood T cell repertoires in COVID-19. Assay: immunoSEQ multiplex PCR; the TCRdb copy retains only in-frame clones and omits some. This table has approximately 210,000 clones, about 84% appearing once. The sample comprised PBMCs or T cells enriched from blood (not recorded which). All receptors come from a man aged 25-45 years with acute COVID-19. The CDR3 runs from the conserved cysteine through the conserved F or W. D genes are given only for firm matches. Size is stated for part of the rows, as once, few or many counts, or as a class when the clone is expanded.

V: TRBV6-1; J: TRBJ1-2; size: .; D: TRBD1; DNA: TGTGCCAGCAGTGATGACAGGGGGGGTTATGGCTACACCTTC; CDR3: CASSDDRGGYGYTF
V: TRBV21-1; J: TRBJ2-7; size: .; D: .; DNA: TGTGCCAGCAGCAAACCGGGGGGCCTCACACTTCGAGCCTACGAGCAGTACTTC; CDR3: CASSKPGGLTLRAYEQYF
V: TRBV6-5; J: TRBJ1-4; size: .; D: .; DNA: TGTGCCAGCAGTCCGAGGGGAGGGCGTGAAAAACTGTTTTTT; CDR3: CASSPRGGREKLFF
V: TRBV7-3; J: TRBJ1-2; size: few; D: .; DNA: TGTGCCAGCAGCTTAGGGCAGAATAGTGGCTACACCTTC; CDR3: CASSLGQNSGYTF
V: TRBV6-1; J: TRBJ2-5; size: few; D: TRBD1; DNA: TGTGCCAGCAGTGTTCAGACAGGGGTGGGGGGAGAGACCCAGTACTTC; CDR3: CASSVQTGVGGETQYF
V: TRBV10-1; J: TRBJ2-3; size: .; D: .; DNA: TGCGCCAGCAGTGAGTCGGGGAGCATTGCAGATACGCAGTATTTT; CDR3: CASSESGSIADTQYF
V: TRBV2; J: TRBJ1-3; size: .; D: .; DNA: TGTGCCAGCAGTGTACTGCCGGGGGCTGGAAACACCATATATTTT; CDR3: CASSVLPGAGNTIYF
V: TRBV5-1; J: TRBJ1-1; size: .; D: TRBD1; DNA: TGCGCCAGCAGCCCCGTCGGACAGGGGGCGGCCACTGAAGCTTTCTTT; CDR3: CASSPVGQGAATEAFF
V: TRBV7-9; J: TRBJ1-6; size: .; D: TRBD1; DNA: TGTGCCAGCAGCTTAGGGGGGGACAGACATAATTCACCCCTCCACTTT; CDR3: CASSLGGDRHNSPLHF
V: TRBV19; J: TRBJ2-2; size: once; D: .; DNA: TGTGCCAGTAGAGGTACAGGGTCAGGGACCGGGGAGCTGTTTTTT; CDR3: CASRGTGSGTGELFF
V: TRBV27; J: TRBJ2-7; size: .; D: TRBD2; DNA: TGTGCCAGCAGTTCGGACGGGACTAGCCGAGGCGAGCAGTACTTC; CDR3: CASSSDGTSRGEQYF
V: TRBV9; J: TRBJ2-1; size: .; D: TRBD2; DNA: TGTGCCAGCAGCGCAAGGACTAGCGGGGGCCGCCCTTACAATGAGCAGTTCTTC; CDR3: CASSARTSGGRPYNEQFF
V: TRBV6-5; J: TRBJ1-2; size: .; D: .; DNA: TGTGCCAGCAGTTATCGAGGCGCAAGCTACACCTTC; CDR3: CASSYRGASYTF
V: TRBV6-2/TRBV6-3; J: TRBJ2-3; size: once; D: TRBD2; DNA: TGTGCCAGCAGTTCTTCCCCGGGACTAGCGGGGGGGCCATCCACAGATACGCAGTATTTT; CDR3: CASSSSPGLAGGPSTDTQYF
V: TRBV30; J: TRBJ2-5; size: .; D: TRBD1; DNA: TGTGCCTGGAGTGTACAGGGGTTCGTGCAGACCCAGTACTTC; CDR3: CAWSVQGFVQTQYF
V: TRBV20-1; J: TRBJ1-6; size: .; D: .; DNA: TGCAGTGCCAGTCCACAGCCAGTCTATAATTCACCCCTCCACTTT; CDR3: CSASPQPVYNSPLHF
V: TRBV6-1; J: TRBJ2-3; size: few; D: TRBD2; DNA: TGTGCCAGCAGTGTTCTAGCGGGGGGGCGCACAGATACGCAGTATTTT; CDR3: CASSVLAGGRTDTQYF
V: TRBV29-1; J: TRBJ2-1; size: .; D: .; DNA: TGCAGCGTTCGGTACAATGAGCAGTTCTTC; CDR3: CSVRYNEQFF
V: TRBV28; J: TRBJ2-1; size: .; D: .; DNA: TGTGCCAGCAGCCAGCCGGGGGAGCAGTTCTTC; CDR3: CASSQPGEQFF
V: TRBV3-1/TRBV3-2; J: TRBJ2-4; size: .; D: .; DNA: TGTGCCAGCAGCCAAGATCCGCAGGGGGCCAAAAACATTCAGTACTTC; CDR3: CASSQDPQGAKNIQYF
V: TRBV3-1/TRBV3-2; J: TRBJ2-1; size: .; D: TRBD2; DNA: TGTGCCAGCAGCCAGACTAGCAAGGATGAGCAGTTCTTC; CDR3: CASSQTSKDEQFF
V: TRBV18; J: TRBJ2-5; size: many; D: .; DNA: TGTGCCAGCTCACCAGCGCTGTACCAAGAGACCCAGTACTTC; CDR3: CASSPALYQETQYF
V: TRBV2; J: TRBJ1-1; size: few; D: TRBD1; DNA: TGTGCCAGCAGTCAGGGGGGACATGGCGCTGAAGCTTTCTTT; CDR3: CASSQGGHGAEAFF
V: TRBV5-1; J: TRBJ2-2; size: .; D: TRBD1; DNA: TGCGCCAGCAGCTCGGGACAGGGAACCGGGGAGCTGTTTTTT; CDR3: CASSSGQGTGELFF
V: TRBV6-2/TRBV6-3; J: TRBJ1-2; size: once; D: .; DNA: TGTGCCAGCAGTGGACAGATTAACTATGGCTACACCTTC; CDR3: CASSGQINYGYTF
V: TRBV6-1; J: TRBJ1-6; size: .; D: .; DNA: TGTGCCAGCAGTGAACTTCCCACATCACCCCTCCACTTT; CDR3: CASSELPTSPLHF
V: TRBV4-1; J: TRBJ2-6; size: .; D: .; DNA: TGCGCCAGCAGCCAAGGACGGGGTTCTGGGGCCAACGTCCTGACTTTC; CDR3: CASSQGRGSGANVLTF
V: TRBV5-1; J: TRBJ2-2; size: .; D: TRBD1; DNA: TGCGCCAGCAGCTTGGATCTGAGGGGGCGTGGGAACACCGGGGAGCTGTTTTTT; CDR3: CASSLDLRGRGNTGELFF
V: TRBV5-1; J: TRBJ1-1; size: .; D: TRBD1; DNA: TGCGCCAGCAGCTCGGGACAGCGGAAGAACACTGAAGCTTTCTTT; CDR3: CASSSGQRKNTEAFF
V: TRBV7-9; J: TRBJ2-1; size: .; D: .; DNA: TGTGCCAGCAGCTTAGGGCTAGCGCCCTACAATGAGCAGTTCTTC; CDR3: CASSLGLAPYNEQFF
V: TRBV7-9; J: TRBJ1-1; size: once; D: .; DNA: TGTGCCAGCAGCTTAGCCTCAGTGAACACTGAAGCTTTCTTT; CDR3: CASSLASVNTEAFF
V: TRBV5-1; J: TRBJ1-1; size: .; D: TRBD1; DNA: TGCGCCAGCAGCCCAGGACAGGTTCCGACTGAAGCTTTCTTT; CDR3: CASSPGQVPTEAFF
V: TRBV4-1; J: TRBJ2-7; size: .; D: .; DNA: TGCGCCAGCAGCCAAGATGGGCCCTACGAGCAGTACTTC; CDR3: CASSQDGPYEQYF
V: TRBV5-1; J: TRBJ1-1; size: .; D: .; DNA: TGCGCCAGCAGCTTGCTCTCAGTGGAGGCCACTGAAGCTTTCTTT; CDR3: CASSLLSVEATEAFF
V: TRBV7-9; J: TRBJ1-3; size: .; D: .; DNA: TGTGCCAGCAGCCAGGACAGTGCTCTTGGAAACACCATATATTTT; CDR3: CASSQDSALGNTIYF
V: TRBV12-3/TRBV12-4; J: TRBJ2-1; size: .; D: .; DNA: TGTGCCAGCAGTTTATTCGTGGCTAATGAGCAGTTCTTC; CDR3: CASSLFVANEQFF
V: TRBV9; J: TRBJ2-1; size: .; D: .; DNA: TGTGCCAGCAGTGCGGGACTTAGATTCTCAGCCACCTCCTACAATGAGCAGTTCTTC; CDR3: CASSAGLRFSATSYNEQFF
V: TRBV5-1; J: TRBJ1-4; size: .; D: TRBD1; DNA: TGCGCCAGCAGCTTGAGGGACAGATCAGAAAAACTGTTTTTT; CDR3: CASSLRDRSEKLFF
V: TRBV10-3; J: TRBJ2-7; size: .; D: TRBD1; DNA: TGTGCCATCAGGGGACAGGGAGGCGAGCAGTACTTC; CDR3: CAIRGQGGEQYF
V: TRBV19; J: TRBJ2-5; size: .; D: TRBD1; DNA: TGTGCCAGTAGTATGATTACAGGGGGGACAGAGACCCAGTACTTC; CDR3: CASSMITGGTETQYF
V: TRBV7-3; J: TRBJ1-6; size: .; D: .; DNA: TGTGCCAGCAGCTTAAAAGGAGGGGCTAATTCACCCCTCCACTTT; CDR3: CASSLKGGANSPLHF
V: TRBV4-2; J: TRBJ2-6; size: .; D: TRBD1; DNA: TGTGCCAGCAGCCCGACAGGGTCTGGGGCCAACGTCCTGACTTTC; CDR3: CASSPTGSGANVLTF